What follows describes a single T cell receptor (beta chain). Its antigen is currently unknown. This record comes from a study of PD-1 blockade in classical Hodgkin lymphoma. Study details: Administration of nivolumab to patients was at 3 mg/kg intravenously every 2 weeks. Study observations and caveats: When set against healthy donors, newly diagnosed patients were reported to show lower baseline TCR diversity. Only CD4+ TCR diversity, not CD8+, had risen significantly by C4D1.

Libraries were prepared by immunoSEQ multiplex PCR; TCRdb keeps only in-frame clonotypes and omits some of them. Here the sample spans more than 50,000 clones, over 85% being singletons. Germline V gene sequence: CDR1 MGHRA, CDR2 YSYEKL. Trimming took 4 bases from V and 5 from J, leaving 11 bases between them. CDR3 length equals 13 residues. After autologous stem cell transplantation all patients relapsed, and prior brentuximab vedotin exposure differed between cohorts. Sequencing used peripheral blood mononuclear cells (PBMCs), obtained at baseline. This sequence joins TRBV4-1 and TRBJ2-5; D is uncertain. The clonotype comes from a human donor with classical Hodgkin lymphoma. The DNA of the CDR3 is TGCGCCAGCAGCCGATTAGTTGGTGAGACCCAGTACTTC. Translation: CASSRLVGETQYF.